Sequencing of this T cell receptor beta chain was carried out in a study of shared clonotypes between healthy human individuals. Study as a whole: Per donor, CD8 memory used one plate, CD8 naive used two, CD4 memory used three and CD4 naive used three. Study conclusions and caveats: The study generally estimated greater richness for naive than memory subsets.

Genomic DNA of each subset was evenly split across several immunoSEQ plates. TCRdb keeps only in-frame clones here, not all; method: immunoSEQ multiplex PCR. The data hold about 1.9 million clones, with 90% to 95% observed a single time. Germline values: CDR1 SEHNR, CDR2 FQNEAQ (reference sequence). The CDR3 totals 14 residues. V was cut by 3 bases and J by 2 bases, with 10 bases left in between. CD8 cells classed as naive were CD45RO-negative and positively selected for CCR7, excluding terminally differentiated effector memory CD45RA+ cells. Donors comprised healthy HIV-negative adults lacking recent acute infections or vaccinations. In the case of this clone: Its antigen is not identified.

This chain connects TRBV7-9 to TRBJ2-5; D is unclear. This TCR was recovered from a man between 18 and 35 years old in good health. Some clones in this sample may be carry-over from other donors' samples. The sequencing input was naive CD8+ T cells from PBMCs. CDR3 sequence (DNA): TGTGCCAGCAGCTTCCCCGAGCCTCAAGAGACCCAGTACTTC. The encoded protein is CASSFPEPQETQYF.